This T cell receptor beta chain was observed in a study of CD8 T cells in ankylosing spondylitis. Study-wide findings and caveats: Reportedly, matched ankylosing spondylitis synovial fluid was significantly enriched for disease-linked clones. Roughly eight highly homologous variants made up a TCR beta motif that seemed to typify ankylosing spondylitis blood.

TCRdb re-derived calls from the 5' RACE reads in MiXCR, one entry per CDR3 protein. Here the sample spans around 890,000 distinct CDR3 sequences, 10% to 15% being singletons. This clonotype was counted ten times or more. Its antigen remains unidentified. This CDR3 has 14 residues. Losses at the gene ends were 1 base for V and 4 bases for J; bases not matched to a gene: 2. CDR1 and CDR2 from the germline V gene are LGHNA and YNFKEQ. This chain uses TRBV4-2 with TRBJ1-1, with 8 bases fitting TRBD1. The source material was blood, either unsorted or a sorted T cell fraction (not recorded which). This receptor was obtained from a male donor with ankylosing spondylitis. The CDR3 DNA follows: TGTGCCAGCAGCCAAGGAGGACAGGGCACTGAAGCTTTCTTT. Amino acids: CASSQGGQGTEAFF.